This T cell receptor beta chain came from a study of Ad26.COV2.S vaccination and SARS-CoV-2 variants. Study-level points and caveats: Vaccine recipients and placebo recipients showed similar non-spike TCR breadth. Analytic work on TCR breadth and depth might have understated the full extent of total T cell responses. Reportedly, after vaccination the spike-specific CD8+ and CD4+ T cell responses displayed substantial breadth.

As regards this clone: The antigen is unknown.

Specified treatment: over 15 received Ad26.COV2.S at low or high dose, single or two shots; 5 received placebo; per-sample allocation not given. Sampling was performed 63 days after the first vaccine or placebo injection. Germline lookup yields CDR1 SNHLY and CDR2 FYNNEI. CDR3 length: 16 residues. The trim removed 0 bases at V and 4 bases at J, leaving 5 bases unmatched. TCRdb's copy holds only in-frame clones and misses some; the assay was immunoSEQ multiplex PCR. The sample has roughly 420,000 clones, around 89% seen once. The sequencing here drew on peripheral blood, taken in a trial of Ad26.COV2.S vaccine versus placebo. The clonotype originates from a person aged 18-60 years who received the Ad26.COV2.S COVID-19 vaccine or a placebo. The genes are TRBV2 and TRBJ2-1; 8 nucleotides agree with TRBD1. The DNA for the CDR3 is TGTGCCAGCAGTGAAGCTCGGACAGGGTGGTACAATGAGCAGTTCTTC. It specifies CASSEARTGWYNEQFF.